The text below deals with one T cell receptor (beta chain). This entry is derived from a study of OX40 agonist ivuxolimab in advanced cancers. Profiling relied on immunoSEQ multiplex PCR, and the TCRdb table lists in-frame clones only, not all of them. This sample has fewer than 90,000 clones; approximately 86% occur once, and the top ten carry just over 2.5%. The CDR3 covers 15 residues. The germline gives CDR1 SGHRS, CDR2 YFSETQ. The junction had 9 bases not matched to a gene; V was cut back by 2 bases and J by 6 bases. The receptor comes from an adult with an advanced solid tumor such as melanoma, head and neck, liver or kidney cancer. This sample comprised CD4+ or CD8+ T cells sorted from blood, obtained in a trial of the OX40 agonist ivuxolimab. The chain couples TRBV5-1 to TRBJ2-7; 9 bases match TRBD1. The CDR3 spells CASSFRGQGSGEQYF. The CDR3 nucleotides read TGCGCCAGCAGCTTTAGGGGACAGGGTAGTGGCGAGCAGTACTTC.